The T cell receptor beta chain described here comes from a study of blood T cell repertoires in COVID-19. Study overall: PBMCs, B-cell-depleted T cells, or T cells provided the cDNA or gDNA that made up the material.

CDR1 and CDR2 from the germline V gene are SGHRS and YFSETQ. V was trimmed by 3 bases and J by 0 bases, leaving 10 bases between them. This CDR3 has 15 residues. Recruited during active infection, patients (from Seattle) were subsequently followed longitudinally. Original analysis: Reference gene primer amplification gave nucleated cell count estimates. Repertoires were generated with immunoSEQ multiplex PCR, while TCRdb's copy carries only in-frame clones and drops some. The DNA was the basis for D and trimming; V, J and clone size are from that table. The table records about 68,000 clones, around nine tenths of them present only once.

Source material: peripheral blood. This chain joins TRBV5-1 and TRBJ2-1, with D tentatively TRBD2 (5 bases). The clonotype was recovered from a man aged 40-50 years with COVID-19, enrolled during active disease. The CDR3 protein is CASSSELGSYNEQFF. The CDR3 DNA follows: TGCGCCAGCAGCTCGGAACTAGGCTCCTACAATGAGCAGTTCTTC.